This paragraph reports one T cell receptor beta chain. This clone's antigen is unknown. No clone much larger than this one lies a single base away; base qualities are absent. The source of the sample is a study of cytotoxic CD8 clonotypes in ibrutinib-treated CLL (dated by TCRdb to the early 2020s). Background for the entire study: In this cohort, around 15 patients were treatment-naive and roughly ten were relapsed/refractory, while roughly 18 had unmutated IGHV. Responses were partial in 25 or so patients and complete in 2; after median about 5.5 years follow-up, about 14 stayed in remission and some twelve progressed. Response samples were taken after a median of roughly 12 months on treatment, ranging from roughly 6 to 36 months. On average, each sample yielded 255,043 productive templates and 94,082 productive rearrangements. Longitudinal samples were available for about 30% of the roughly 86 trial participants. Cryopreserved peripheral blood mononuclear cells were obtained prior to treatment, at the time of response, and at either disease progression or sustained remission. The paper as a whole reports these results and caveats: Sampling times were not matched between patients in sustained remission and patients whose disease was progressing, and lymph node repertoires were not examined. Public clonotypes were rare and either shrank or stayed stable during treatment, and the rise in clonality at ibrutinib response reflected expansion of private clonotypes. Clonality increased at ibrutinib response, stayed stable in sustained remission, and fell back toward baseline at progression. At baseline, clonality was higher than in age-matched healthy donors and showed a strong correlation with circulating CD8+ T-cell counts.

CDR1 and CDR2, looked up from the germline V gene (reference sequence), are LNHDA and SQIVND. The CDR3 has 14 amino acids, counting the end cysteine and phenylalanine. The kept DNA is CDR3 alone, 42 bases in frame from the first base. Compared with germline, V lacks 6 bases and J lacks 4 bases; bases without a gene match: 7. For TCR beta library preparation, around 2 micrograms of genomic DNA were isolated from cryopreserved PBMCs. Longitudinal blood samples from CLL patients on ibrutinib monotherapy underwent high-throughput TCR beta sequencing. The patients took part in an open-label, single-center phase 2 trial of ibrutinib monotherapy. The goal of deep resolution MiSeq sequencing was a depth between 1 in 1 million and 1 in 200,000 T cells, and coverage averaged 10x per clonotype. The immunoSEQ hsTCRB Kit was used to generate TCR beta libraries. The authors processed their data as follows. The data were analyzed with ImmunoSEQ Analyzer and ImmunoSEQ Data Assistant, and V, D and J gene assignments followed IMGT definitions. Clonality was computed as one minus normalized Shannon entropy of productive rearrangement frequencies, ranging from 0 to 1. Public clonotype analysis was restricted to overrepresented clonotypes comprising at least 0.05% of each patient's repertoire. Fewer than 15 repertoires from age-matched healthy donors, obtained from immuneACCESS, served as clonality controls. The table was pulled from immuneACCESS by TCRdb, which kept in-frame rearrangements only. Such tables lose some clones; where checked, under half of the loss comes from unresolved V genes, and the rest has no known cause. That table furnishes V, J and clone size, whereas the DNA furnished D and trimming. The sample contains some 300,000 clones, about 80% of them found a single time. The ten biggest clones cover about 6.7% of the sample.

The chain couples TRBV19 to TRBJ2-3, with TRBD2 identical over 7 junction bases. The sequence came from a human donor with chronic lymphocytic leukemia. The material was PBMCs, obtained before ibrutinib treatment. For the CDR3, the sequence is CASRSAGDPDTQYF. The nucleotide sequence is TGTGCCAGTAGGTCTGCGGGAGATCCAGATACGCAGTATTTT.